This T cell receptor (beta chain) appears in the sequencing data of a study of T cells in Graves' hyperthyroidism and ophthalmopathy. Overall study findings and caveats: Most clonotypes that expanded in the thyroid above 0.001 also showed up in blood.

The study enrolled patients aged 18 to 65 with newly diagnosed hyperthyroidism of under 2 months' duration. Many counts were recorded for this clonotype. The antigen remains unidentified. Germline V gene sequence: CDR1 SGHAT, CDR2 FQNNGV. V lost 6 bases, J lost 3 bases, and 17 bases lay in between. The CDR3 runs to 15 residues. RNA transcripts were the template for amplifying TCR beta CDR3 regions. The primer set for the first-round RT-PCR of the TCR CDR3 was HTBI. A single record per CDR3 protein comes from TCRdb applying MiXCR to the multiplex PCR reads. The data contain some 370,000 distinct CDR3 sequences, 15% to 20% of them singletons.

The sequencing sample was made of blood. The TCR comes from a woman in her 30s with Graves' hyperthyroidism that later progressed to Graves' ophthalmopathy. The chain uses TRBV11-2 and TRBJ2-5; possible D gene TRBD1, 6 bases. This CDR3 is CASRSPRGGKETQYF. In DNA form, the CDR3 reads TGTGCCAGCAGAAGCCCCAGGGGTGGGAAAGAGACCCAGTACTTC.